The 27 T cell receptor beta chains below all came from one sample that was sequenced in a study of blood T cells in healthy people across ages. A J-beta primer mix and a sample-barcoded 5' primer were used in a second PCR of roughly 7 to 12 cycles. TCRdb independently ran MiXCR on the 5' RACE reads; one entry per CDR3 protein. Among roughly 500,000 distinct CDR3 sequences listed, 25% to 30% were seen once. Specimen: blood. The receptor source for this set is a woman in her 70s in good health.

The chain uses TRBV7-2 and TRBJ2-3, with D perhaps TRBD2 (6 bases). Looked up from germline, CDR1 is SGHTA and CDR2 is FQGNSA. V was clipped by 3 bases and J by 4 bases, with 11 bases between them. This CDR3 is 14 amino acids long. The CDR3 DNA reads as TGTGCCAGCAGCTTCGGAGGGCGGCCAGATACGCAGTATTTT. Translated, it gives CASSFGGRPDTQYF. Using reference TRBV7-2 and TRBJ2-3 for the parts outside the CDR3, the full variable domain is GAGVSQSPSNKVTEKGKDVELRCDPISGHTALYWYRQSLGQGLEFLIYFQGNSAPDKSGLPSDRFSAERTGGSVSTLTIQRTQQEDSAVYLCASSFGGRPDTQYFGPGTRLTVL.

Worth noting for this clonotype: A much larger clone lies one base from this, so it may be a read error. The chain links TRBV20-1 to TRBJ1-3; a possible D gene is TRBD1 (5 bases). The germline V gene has CDR1 DFQATT and CDR2 SNEGSKA (reference sequence). The CDR3 contains 14 residues. The CDR3 region is CSASRGGSGNTMYF. DNA of the CDR3: TGCAGTGCTAGTCGCGGGGGATCCGGAAACACCATGTATTTT.

With respect to this clonotype: The junction shows a germline mismatch at one end, possibly a read error. The rearrangement uses TRBV9 and TRBJ2-7; D uncertain. Germline lookup yields CDR1 SGDLS and CDR2 YYNGEE. This CDR3 contains 14 residues. As DNA, the CDR3 is TGTGCCAGCGGCGTAGAGACGAACACCTACGAGCAGTACTTC. It yields the protein CASGVETNTYEQYF.

V is TRBV4-3 and J is TRBJ1-1; D perhaps matches TRBD1 (5 bases). Germline V gene lookup returns CDR1 LGHNA and CDR2 YSLEER. Trimming pared 0 bases from V and 3 bases from J, leaving 20 bases between. The CDR3 totals 18 residues. CDR3 in amino acids: CASSQDWVRGVTDTEAFF. The DNA for the CDR3 is TGCGCCAGCAGCCAAGATTGGGTTAGGGGAGTTACGGACACTGAAGCTTTCTTT.

Worth noting for this clonotype: Germline and junction disagree at one end, which may indicate a read error. This chain uses TRBV6-2 or TRBV6-3 with TRBJ1-1; no clear D gene. This CDR3 has 11 amino acids. Germline lookup yields CDR1 MNHEY and CDR2 SVGEGT. In nucleotides, the CDR3 is TGCGTCAGCAGCCCAGGACTTGAAGCTTTCTTT. Encoded protein: CVSSPGLEAFF.

V gene TRBV14 combines with J gene TRBJ2-3; the D gene is possibly TRBD1 (7 bases). Germline V CDR1 and CDR2: SGHDN, FVKESK. This CDR3 has 17 residues. With 0 bases removed from V and 1 base from J, the gap between germline ends came to 14 bases. The CDR3 spells CASSQDRRGRGTDTQYF. The CDR3 coding sequence is TGTGCCAGCAGCCAAGATAGGAGGGGGCGCGGCACAGATACGCAGTATTTT. Combining the CDR3 with reference TRBV14 and TRBJ2-3 gives the whole variable domain EAGVTQFPSHSVIEKGQTVTLRCDPISGHDNLYWYRRVMGKEIKFLLHFVKESKQDESGMPNNRFLAERTGGTYSTLKVQPAELEDSGVYFCASSQDRRGRGTDTQYFGPGTRLTVL.

This clonotype was seen a handful of times. V is TRBV7-9 and J is TRBJ2-4; the D is unclear. The CDR3 has 16 amino acids. CDR1 is SEHNR, CDR2 FQNEAQ, per germline (reference sequence). Trimming shortened V by 1 base and J by 0 bases, and 10 bases separated the two germline ends. This CDR3 is CASSLEQSLAKNIQYF. The CDR3 DNA sequence: TGTGCCAGCAGCTTAGAACAGAGCTTAGCCAAAAACATTCAGTACTTC.

This clonotype was counted at least ten times. The V and J genes are TRBV4-1 and TRBJ2-5; D is unclear. Germline V gives CDR1 MGHRA, CDR2 YSYEKL. Trimming removed 0 bases from V and 0 bases from J, with 8 bases in between. This CDR3 is built from 15 residues. The CDR3, as DNA: TGCGCCAGCAGCCAAGATGGAAAGTACCAAGAGACCCAGTACTTC. It yields the protein CASSQDGKYQETQYF.

The chain combines TRBV5-1 with TRBJ2-3; tentative D call: TRBD1 (6 bases). From germline, CDR1 is SGHRS and CDR2 YFSETQ. CDR3 length: 15 amino acids. V shed 3 bases and J shed 5 bases, with 16 bases lying between them. Written as DNA, the CDR3 is TGCGCCAGCAGCTCGAGAGGGGGTGACTTAGATACGCAGTATTTT. It yields the protein CASSSRGGDLDTQYF. Complete variable domain (other parts from reference TRBV5-1 and TRBJ2-3): KAGVTQTPRYLIKTRGQQVTLSCSPISGHRSVSWYQQTPGQGLQFLFEYFSETQRNKGNFPGRFSGRQFSNSRSEMNVSTLELGDSALYLCASSSRGGDLDTQYFGPGTRLTVL.

The genes are TRBV10-3 and TRBJ2-1, with D possibly being TRBD1 (5 bases). The J call is doubtful: the DNA matches TRBJ2-5 better. In germline, CDR1 is ENHRY, CDR2 SYGVKD. The CDR3 length is 14 residues. The CDR3 bases are TGTGCCATCGGAGAAGGGGCTCCCGGGGAGACCCAGTACTTC. Translating it yields CAIGEGAPGETQYF.

This clonotype has just a few counts. The CDR3 reads CASSPNEEQYF. As DNA, the CDR3 is TGTGCCAGCTCACCAAATGAGGAGCAGTACTTC. The chain recombines TRBV18 with TRBJ2-7; D is uncertain. The V end lost 2 bases, the J end lost 7 bases, and 6 bases lay between the germline ends. The V gene's germline CDR1 is KGHSH and CDR2 LQKENI. This CDR3 is built from 11 residues.

J is TRBJ1-2 and V is TRBV7-9; D might be TRBD1 (5 bases). V was trimmed by 8 bases and J by 7 bases, leaving 23 bases between them. Germline CDR1 SEHNR, CDR2 FQNEAQ (reference sequence). This CDR3 spans 15 amino acids. CDR3: CASVWEGAGLSGYTF. CDR3 in DNA: TGTGCCAGCGTTTGGGAAGGAGCGGGGCTCTCTGGCTACACCTTC.

This clonotype came up a few times. The chain carries TRBV5-6 and TRBJ1-1; maybe TRBD1 (6 bases). There are 14 residues in the CDR3. Deletions cut 4 bases from V and 3 bases from J, with 13 bases between. In germline, CDR1 is SGHDT, CDR2 YYEEEE. The CDR3 DNA reads as TGTGCCAGCAGCCGACAGGCGGGATACACTGAAGCTTTCTTT. Its translation: CASSRQAGYTEAFF.

V is TRBV7-2 and J is TRBJ2-5; 9 nucleotides align to TRBD2. This CDR3 spans 15 amino acids. Germline V CDR1 and CDR2: SGHTA, FQGNSA. V lost 11 bases and J lost 1; bases outside the gene matches: 11. CDR3 residues: CAGSYSGGVQETQYF. Written as DNA, the CDR3 is TGTGCCGGATCCTATAGCGGGGGAGTCCAAGAGACCCAGTACTTC.

This clonotype was detected a few times. The chain is built from TRBV20-1 and TRBJ2-1; 14 bases map to TRBD2. The CDR3 is 13 amino acids. CDR1 and CDR2 (germline): DFQATT, SNEGSKA (reference sequence). The J segment lost 16 bases and the V segment lost 6 bases, leaving 11 bases of the junction unmatched. In DNA form, the CDR3 reads TGCAGTGCCAGGACTAGCGGGGGGAGCCGATCATTCTTC. This translates into CSARTSGGSRSFF.

This rearrangement joins TRBV2 to TRBJ2-2; D is unclear. Germline values: CDR1 SNHLY, CDR2 FYNNEI. The CDR3 spans 14 residues. V shed 8 bases and J shed 1 base, with 11 bases lying between them. The CDR3 bases are TGTGCCAGCGGAACACAGCTGAACACCGGGGAGCTGTTTTTT. Translating gives CASGTQLNTGELFF.

This clonotype was counted between two and nine times. This chain joins TRBV2 and TRBJ1-5; D is undetermined. This CDR3 region has 13 residues. Trimming pared 1 base from V and 5 bases from J, leaving 6 bases between. Per germline, CDR1 SNHLY and CDR2 FYNNEI. DNA of the CDR3: TGTGCCAGCAGTGAAGAGGGATATCAGCCCCAGCATTTT. Translating gives CASSEEGYQPQHF.

This clonotype occurred a few times. This chain links TRBV20-1 with TRBJ2-7; 15 nucleotides line up with TRBD2. V lost 6 bases, J lost 3 bases, and 6 bases stayed unmatched. The CDR3 consists of 15 residues. Germline values: CDR1 DFQATT, CDR2 SNEGSKA (reference sequence). This CDR3 is CSATGLAGGNYEQYF. In nucleotides, the CDR3 is TGCAGTGCAACGGGACTAGCGGGGGGAAACTACGAGCAGTACTTC.

A few counts support this clonotype. The rearrangement uses TRBV7-9 and TRBJ1-4, with 8 bases fitting TRBD1. Germline V gene lookup returns CDR1 SEHNR and CDR2 FQNEAQ (reference sequence). The CDR3 spans 16 residues. The trim removed 3 bases at V and 8 bases at J, leaving 11 bases unmatched. Here the CDR3 reads CASSLPQQGVGEKLFF. The CDR3 coding sequence is TGTGCCAGCAGCTTGCCTCAACAGGGGGTCGGGGAAAAACTGTTTTTT.

The gene calls are TRBV6-5 and TRBJ1-3, with a tentative D call TRBD1 (5 bases). Germline loops: CDR1 MNHEY, CDR2 SVGAGI. The V gene lost 2 bases and the J gene lost 9 bases, with 11 bases spanning the gap. The CDR3 is 13 residues long. The CDR3 DNA is TGTGCCAGCAGTTACGGGGGGGAATCCACCATATATTTT. Translating gives CASSYGGESTIYF.

The rearrangement links TRBV7-3 to TRBJ2-1; either TRBD1 or TRBD2 may supply D (6 bases each). The CDR3 consists of 14 residues. V was trimmed by 5 bases and J by 6 bases, leaving 14 bases between them. The germline V gene encodes CDR1 SGHTA and CDR2 FQGTGA. The CDR3 region has the DNA TGTGCCAGCAGCCCGGGGGCTAGCTCCAATGAGCAGTTCTTC. Translated, it gives CASSPGASSNEQFF.

This clonotype was observed a few times. The rearrangement uses TRBV29-1 and TRBJ1-2, with 8 bases identical to TRBD1. The CDR3 is 14 residues long. V gave up 7 bases and J gave up 1 base; unmatched junction bases: 8. Germline V lookup: CDR1 SQVTM, CDR2 ANQGSEA. CDR3 nucleotides: TGCAGCGCCGGACAGGGTCAAATTAACTATGGCTACACCTTC. Its protein is CSAGQGQINYGYTF. The variable domain in full, with the rest retrieved from reference TRBV29-1 and TRBJ1-2, is SAVISQKPSRDICQRGTSLTIQCQVDSQVTMMFWYRQQPGQSLTLIATANQGSEATYESGFVIDKFPISRPNLTFSTLTVSNMSPEDSSIYLCSAGQGQINYGYTFGSGTRLTVV.

This chain joins TRBV12-5 and TRBJ1-1; D not resolved. CDR1 LGHNT and CDR2 FRNRAP come from the germline V gene. This CDR3 is built from 12 residues. Trimming removed 5 bases from V and 3 bases from J, with 7 bases in between. CDR3 protein: CASGLTDTEAFF. DNA for the CDR3: TGTGCTAGTGGTCTCACTGACACTGAAGCTTTCTTT.

There are a few counts of this clonotype. The chain joins TRBV7-9 to TRBJ2-1, with D possibly matching TRBD2 (6 bases). This CDR3 comprises 15 residues. Germline CDR1 SEHNR, CDR2 FQNEAQ (reference sequence). The V end lost 5 bases, the J end lost 0 bases, and 11 bases lay between the germline ends. The CDR3 here is CASSEVGSSYNEQFF. The CDR3 nucleotides are TGTGCCAGCAGCGAAGTCGGGAGCTCCTACAATGAGCAGTTCTTC.

The chain uses TRBV4-2 and TRBJ1-4, with 7 bases that match TRBD1. The V gene end was trimmed by 2 bases and the J gene end by 7 bases; junction bases not matched to a gene: 10. This CDR3 comprises 16 residues. The V gene's germline CDR1 is LGHNA and CDR2 YNFKEQ. This CDR3 is CASSQTARQGREKLFF. The CDR3 coding sequence is TGTGCCAGCAGCCAAACTGCGCGACAGGGTCGTGAAAAACTGTTTTTT.

The chain joins TRBV7-2 to TRBJ2-5; 8 bases line up with TRBD1. The germline V gene encodes CDR1 SGHTA and CDR2 FQGNSA. The J segment lost 6 bases and the V segment lost 5 bases, leaving 8 bases of the junction unmatched. CDR3 size: 14 residues. The CDR3 here is CASSRTGIGKTQYF. DNA for the CDR3: TGTGCCAGCAGCCGGACAGGGATCGGGAAGACCCAGTACTTC.

The chain has TRBV29-1 and TRBJ2-4, with D possibly TRBD2 on 5 matching bases. The CDR3 contains 13 residues. The germline V gene encodes CDR1 SQVTM and CDR2 ANQGSEA. V was cut by 6 bases and J by 2 bases, with 11 bases left in between. The CDR3 region has the DNA TGCAGCGTGTCTGGGAGTTCCAAAAACATTCAGTACTTC. This codes for CSVSGSSKNIQYF. The variable domain in full, completed from reference TRBV29-1 and TRBJ2-4, reads SAVISQKPSRDICQRGTSLTIQCQVDSQVTMMFWYRQQPGQSLTLIATANQGSEATYESGFVIDKFPISRPNLTFSTLTVSNMSPEDSSIYLCSVSGSSKNIQYFGAGTRLSVL.